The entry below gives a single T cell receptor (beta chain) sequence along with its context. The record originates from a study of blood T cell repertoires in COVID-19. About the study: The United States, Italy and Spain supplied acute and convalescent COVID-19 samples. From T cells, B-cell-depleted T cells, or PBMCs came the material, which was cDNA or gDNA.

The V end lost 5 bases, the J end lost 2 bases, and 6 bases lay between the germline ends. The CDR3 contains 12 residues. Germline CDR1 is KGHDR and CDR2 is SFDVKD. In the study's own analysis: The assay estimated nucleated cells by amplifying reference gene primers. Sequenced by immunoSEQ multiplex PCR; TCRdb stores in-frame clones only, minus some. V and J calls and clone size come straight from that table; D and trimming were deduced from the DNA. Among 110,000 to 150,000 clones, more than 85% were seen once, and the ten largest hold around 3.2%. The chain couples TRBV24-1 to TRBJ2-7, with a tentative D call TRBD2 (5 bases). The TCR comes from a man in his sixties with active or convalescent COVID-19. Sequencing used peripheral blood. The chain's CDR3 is CATSGGPYEQYF. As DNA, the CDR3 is TGTGCCACCAGTGGCGGGCCCTACGAGCAGTACTTC.